The sequence of this TCR beta chain was determined in a study of blood T cell repertoires in COVID-19 (dated by TCRdb to about 2020). Context from the whole study: The collaborator samples originated in the United States, Italy and Spain and spanned the acute and convalescent phases of COVID-19. A de-identified subject ID, COVID-19 status, age in years and sex were almost always included in the sample metadata. Deeply sampled blood TCRbeta repertoires from subjects exposed to, actively infected with, or recovered from COVID-19 were included in the dataset. The prospective study material was composed of cDNA or gDNA derived from T cells, B-cell-depleted T cells, or PBMCs. The samples were drawn from the first 160 participants of the ongoing ImmuneRACE study and from some 1,300 subjects provided by 6 global collaborators. The repertoires were made available in a free public database intended to serve as a resource for research on the immune response to SARS-CoV-2. Where available, HLA class I and class II types were obtained from metadata supplied by the sample provider rather than from assay-based typing. Summary of the overall study and its limitations: The amount of clinical and demographic metadata varied by source and participant and was provided uncurated.

TCRbeta CDR3 regions were amplified from genomic DNA by means of the immunoSEQ Assay, a bias-controlled multiplex PCR. The study's own analysis went as follows. Nucleated cell counts per sample were estimated from amplification of reference gene primers within the assay. To quantify the absolute abundance of each unique TCRbeta CDR3 rearrangement, sequence reads were collapsed and filtered. For each sample, productive Simpson clonality was calculated by taking the square root of Simpson's diversity index across productive rearrangements. Imported from immuneACCESS, the table was reduced by TCRdb to in-frame sequences with V and J called. These copies leave out some clones; in studies compared against another copy, an unresolved V gene accounts for under half, and the cause of the remainder is not known. V and J calls and clone size come straight from that table; D and trimming were deduced from the DNA. The sample includes about 480,000 clones, with approximately 91% observed a single time. In total, the top ten clones hold around 7.9% of the sample.

The CDR3, cysteine through phenylalanine, is 15 amino acids long. The read is trimmed to its CDR3 DNA, 45 bases read in frame from base 1. Per the germline V gene, SGHRS is the CDR1 and YFSETQ is the CDR2. Participants in the prospective study were enrolled through a virtual design, were aged roughly 18 to 95 years, and lived in roughly 26 United States geographic areas. In the prospective study, cohorts were assigned on the basis of participant-reported clinical history obtained from a screening survey and a study questionnaire. Recovered participants in ImmuneRACE Cohort 3 were defined by two consecutive negative NP/OP PCR tests, clearance by a healthcare professional, or resolution of symptoms. Mobile phlebotomists in the prospective study collected whole blood, serum and a nasopharyngeal or oropharyngeal swab from every participant. Participants in the prospective study had the option to provide additional blood draws and questionnaires over a 2-month period. Before DNA extraction, blood samples from the prospective study were shipped at room temperature or frozen.

For this clone: The antigen it recognizes is unknown. At one end the junction does not follow the germline gene, possibly because of a read error.

Sequencing was performed on PBMCs or T cells enriched from blood (not recorded which). The chain links TRBV5-1 with TRBJ2-3; the D gene is perhaps TRBD1, from 6 matching bases. This receptor was identified in a woman in her sixties or seventies who had recovered from COVID-19. Here is the DNA: TGCGCCAGCCGCTTGGGGGCAGGCGGCACAGATACGCAGTATTTT. It is translated as CASRLGAGGTDTQYF.